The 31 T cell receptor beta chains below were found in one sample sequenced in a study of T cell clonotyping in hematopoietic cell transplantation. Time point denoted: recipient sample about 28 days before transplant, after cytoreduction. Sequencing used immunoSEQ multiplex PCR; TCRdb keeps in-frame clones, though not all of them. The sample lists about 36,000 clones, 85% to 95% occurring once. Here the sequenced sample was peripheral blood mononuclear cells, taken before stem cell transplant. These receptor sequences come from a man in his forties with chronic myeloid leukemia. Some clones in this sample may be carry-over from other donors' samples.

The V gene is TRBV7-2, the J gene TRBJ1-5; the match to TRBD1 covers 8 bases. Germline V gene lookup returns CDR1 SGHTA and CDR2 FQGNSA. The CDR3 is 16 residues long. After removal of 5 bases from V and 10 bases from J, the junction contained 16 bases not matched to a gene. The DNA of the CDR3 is TGTGCCAGCAGCCTTGGACAGGGAAGAGGGGACAAACCCCAGCATTTT. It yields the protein CASSLGQGRGDKPQHF.

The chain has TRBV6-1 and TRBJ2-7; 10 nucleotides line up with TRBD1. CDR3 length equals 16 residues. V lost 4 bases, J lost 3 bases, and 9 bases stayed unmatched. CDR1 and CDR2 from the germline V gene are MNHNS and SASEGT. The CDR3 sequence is CASSASRDRGYYEQYF. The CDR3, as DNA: TGTGCCAGCAGTGCAAGCCGGGACAGGGGATACTACGAGCAGTACTTC.

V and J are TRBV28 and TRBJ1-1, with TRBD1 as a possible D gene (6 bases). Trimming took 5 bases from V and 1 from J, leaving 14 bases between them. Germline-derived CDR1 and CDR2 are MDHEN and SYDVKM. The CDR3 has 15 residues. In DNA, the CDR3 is TGTGCCAGCAGTCCCGGACAGACCTGGAACACTGAAGCTTTCTTT. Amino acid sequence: CASSPGQTWNTEAFF. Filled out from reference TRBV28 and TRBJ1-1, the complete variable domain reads DVKVTQSSRYLVKRTGEKVFLECVQDMDHENMFWYRQDPGLGLRLIYFSYDVKMKEKGDIPEGYSVSREKKERFSLILESASTNQTSMYLCASSPGQTWNTEAFFGQGTRLTVV.

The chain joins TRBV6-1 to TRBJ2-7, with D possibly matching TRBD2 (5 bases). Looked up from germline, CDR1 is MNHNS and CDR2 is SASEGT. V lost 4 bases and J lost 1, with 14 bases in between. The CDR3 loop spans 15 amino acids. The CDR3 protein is CASSADGRTSYEQYF. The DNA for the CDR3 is TGTGCCAGCAGTGCCGACGGGCGGACTTCCTACGAGCAGTACTTC.

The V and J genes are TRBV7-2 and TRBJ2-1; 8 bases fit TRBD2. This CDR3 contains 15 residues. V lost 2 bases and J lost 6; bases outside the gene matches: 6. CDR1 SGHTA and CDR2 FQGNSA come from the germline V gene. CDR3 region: CASSLRAGGLNEQFF. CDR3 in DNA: TGTGCCAGCAGCTTACGGGCGGGGGGCCTCAATGAGCAGTTCTTC.

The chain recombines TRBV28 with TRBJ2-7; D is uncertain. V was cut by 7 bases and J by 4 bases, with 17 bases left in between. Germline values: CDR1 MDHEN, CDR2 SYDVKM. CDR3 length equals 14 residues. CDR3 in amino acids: CASNPTVGVYEQYF. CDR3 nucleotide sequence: TGTGCCAGCAACCCTACCGTGGGCGTATACGAGCAGTACTTC. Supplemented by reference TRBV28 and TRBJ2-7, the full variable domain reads DVKVTQSSRYLVKRTGEKVFLECVQDMDHENMFWYRQDPGLGLRLIYFSYDVKMKEKGDIPEGYSVSREKKERFSLILESASTNQTSMYLCASNPTVGVYEQYFGPGTRLTVT.

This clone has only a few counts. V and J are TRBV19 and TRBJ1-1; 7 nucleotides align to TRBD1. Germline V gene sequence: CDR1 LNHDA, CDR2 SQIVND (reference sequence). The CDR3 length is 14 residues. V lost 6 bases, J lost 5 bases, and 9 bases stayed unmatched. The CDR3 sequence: CASRIQGEGTEAFF. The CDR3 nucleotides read TGTGCCAGTAGGATCCAGGGGGAAGGGACTGAAGCTTTCTTT.

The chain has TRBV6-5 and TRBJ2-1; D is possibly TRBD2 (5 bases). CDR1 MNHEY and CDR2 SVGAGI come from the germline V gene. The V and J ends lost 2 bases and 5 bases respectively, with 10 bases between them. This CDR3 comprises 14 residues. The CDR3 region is CASSYREINNEQFF. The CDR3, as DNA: TGTGCCAGCAGTTACAGGGAGATCAACAATGAGCAGTTCTTC.

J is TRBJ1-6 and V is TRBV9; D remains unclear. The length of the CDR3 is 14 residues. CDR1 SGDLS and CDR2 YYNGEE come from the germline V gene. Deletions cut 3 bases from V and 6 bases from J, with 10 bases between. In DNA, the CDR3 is TGTGCCAGCAGCGATTCCCCCTTTAATTCACCCCTCCACTTT. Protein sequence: CASSDSPFNSPLHF. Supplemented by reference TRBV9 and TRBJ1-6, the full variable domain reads DSGVTQTPKHLITATGQRVTLRCSPRSGDLSVYWYQQSLDQGLQFLIQYYNGEERAKGNILERFSAQQFPDLHSELNLSSLELGDSALYFCASSDSPFNSPLHFGNGTRLTVT.

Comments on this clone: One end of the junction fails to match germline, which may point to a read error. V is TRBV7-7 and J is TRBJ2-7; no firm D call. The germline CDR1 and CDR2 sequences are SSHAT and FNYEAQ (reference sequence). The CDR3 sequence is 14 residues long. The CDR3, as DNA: TGTGCTAGCAGCTTAGAGGAGCAGTCGTACGAGCAGTACTTC. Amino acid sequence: CASSLEEQSYEQYF.

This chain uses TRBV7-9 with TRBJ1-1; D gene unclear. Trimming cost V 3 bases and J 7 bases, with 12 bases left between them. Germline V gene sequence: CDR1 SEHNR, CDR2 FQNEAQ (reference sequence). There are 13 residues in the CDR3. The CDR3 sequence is CASSFLGQLEAFF. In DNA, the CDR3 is TGTGCCAGCAGCTTTCTAGGGCAACTTGAAGCTTTCTTT.

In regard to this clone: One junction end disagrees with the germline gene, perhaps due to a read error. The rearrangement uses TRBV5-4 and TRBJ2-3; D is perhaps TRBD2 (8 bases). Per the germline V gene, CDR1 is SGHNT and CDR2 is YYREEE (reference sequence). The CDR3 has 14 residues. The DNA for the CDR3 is TGTGCCAGCTCACTTCGGGGGGGGACAGATACACAGTATTTT. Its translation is CASSLRGGTDTQYF.

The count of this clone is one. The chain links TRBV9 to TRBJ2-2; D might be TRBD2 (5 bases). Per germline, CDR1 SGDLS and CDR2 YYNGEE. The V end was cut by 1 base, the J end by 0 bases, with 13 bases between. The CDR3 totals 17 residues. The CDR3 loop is CASSVPAAFANTGELFF. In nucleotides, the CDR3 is TGTGCCAGCAGCGTACCAGCGGCATTCGCGAACACCGGGGAGCTGTTTTTT.

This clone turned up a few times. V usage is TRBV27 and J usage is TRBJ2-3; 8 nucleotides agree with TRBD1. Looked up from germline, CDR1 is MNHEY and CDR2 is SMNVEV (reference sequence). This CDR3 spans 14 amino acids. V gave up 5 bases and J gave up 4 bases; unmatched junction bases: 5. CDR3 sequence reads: CASSLGQGADTQYF. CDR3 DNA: TGTGCCAGCAGTCTCGGACAGGGAGCAGATACGCAGTATTTT.

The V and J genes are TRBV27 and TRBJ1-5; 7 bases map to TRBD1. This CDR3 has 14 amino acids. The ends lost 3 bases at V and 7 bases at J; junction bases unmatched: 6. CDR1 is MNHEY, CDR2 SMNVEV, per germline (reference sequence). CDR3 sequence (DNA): TGTGCCAGCAGTTTCAGCAGGGGGACGCAGCCCCAGCATTTT. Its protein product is CASSFSRGTQPQHF.

CDR3 sequence (DNA): TGTGCCAGCAGTGTAAGCGGAGGGCGTCGAGATACGCAGTATTTT. Translation: CASSVSGGRRDTQYF. The J gene is TRBJ2-3, the V gene TRBV2; D is possibly TRBD2 (6 bases). The germline CDR1 and CDR2 sequences are SNHLY and FYNNEI. The V and J ends lost 4 bases and 5 bases respectively, with 16 bases between them. The CDR3 length is 15 residues.

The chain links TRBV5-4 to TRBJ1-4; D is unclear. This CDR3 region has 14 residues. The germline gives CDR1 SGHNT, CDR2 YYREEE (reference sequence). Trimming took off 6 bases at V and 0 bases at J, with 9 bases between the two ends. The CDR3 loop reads CASNPQSTNEKLFF. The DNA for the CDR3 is TGTGCCAGCAACCCACAGTCAACTAATGAAAAACTGTTTTTT.

The CDR3 sequence is CASSPWPNTEAFF. The DNA for the CDR3 is TGTGCCAGCTCACCTTGGCCGAACACTGAAGCTTTCTTT. The chain carries TRBV18 and TRBJ1-1; no definite D call. This CDR3 spans 13 amino acids. Between the trimmed V and J ends, which lost 3 bases and 1 base, there was a span of 6 bases. The germline gives CDR1 KGHSH, CDR2 LQKENI.

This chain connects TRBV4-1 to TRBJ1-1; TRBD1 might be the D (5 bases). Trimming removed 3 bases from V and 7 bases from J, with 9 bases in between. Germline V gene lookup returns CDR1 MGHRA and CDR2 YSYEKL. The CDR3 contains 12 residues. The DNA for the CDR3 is TGCGCCAGCAGCCATAGACAGAGTGAAGCTTTCTTT. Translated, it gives CASSHRQSEAFF.

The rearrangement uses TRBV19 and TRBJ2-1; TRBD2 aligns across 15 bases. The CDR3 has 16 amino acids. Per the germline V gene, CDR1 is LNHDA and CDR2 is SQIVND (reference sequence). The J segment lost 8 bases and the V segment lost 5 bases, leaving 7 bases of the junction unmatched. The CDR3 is CASSSRTSGGVYEQFF. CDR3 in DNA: TGTGCCAGTAGTTCCCGGACTAGCGGGGGGGTTTATGAGCAGTTCTTC.

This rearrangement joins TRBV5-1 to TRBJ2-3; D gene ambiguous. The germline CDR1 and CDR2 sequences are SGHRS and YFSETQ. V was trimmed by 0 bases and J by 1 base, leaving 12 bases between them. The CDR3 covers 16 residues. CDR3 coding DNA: TGCGCCAGCAGCTTGGAAGTTGGGCAGGGCACAGATACGCAGTATTTT. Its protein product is CASSLEVGQGTDTQYF.

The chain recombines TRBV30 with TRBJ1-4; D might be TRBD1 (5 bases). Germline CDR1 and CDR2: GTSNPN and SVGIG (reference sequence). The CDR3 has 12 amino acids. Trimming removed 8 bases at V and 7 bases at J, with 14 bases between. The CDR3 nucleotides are TGTGCCGGCGGGGCTGCGGGTGAAAAACTGTTTTTT. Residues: CAGGAAGEKLFF.

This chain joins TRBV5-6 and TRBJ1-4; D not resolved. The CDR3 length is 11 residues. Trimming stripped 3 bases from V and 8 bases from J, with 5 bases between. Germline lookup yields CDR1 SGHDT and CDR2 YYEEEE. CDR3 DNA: TGTGCCAGCAGCTCCGGGGAAAAACTGTTTTTT. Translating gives CASSSGEKLFF.

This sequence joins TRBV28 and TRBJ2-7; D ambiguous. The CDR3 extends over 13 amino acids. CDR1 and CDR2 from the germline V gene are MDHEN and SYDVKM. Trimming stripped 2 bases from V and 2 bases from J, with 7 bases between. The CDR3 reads CASSLVQTYEQYF. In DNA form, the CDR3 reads TGTGCCAGCAGTTTAGTGCAGACCTACGAGCAGTACTTC.

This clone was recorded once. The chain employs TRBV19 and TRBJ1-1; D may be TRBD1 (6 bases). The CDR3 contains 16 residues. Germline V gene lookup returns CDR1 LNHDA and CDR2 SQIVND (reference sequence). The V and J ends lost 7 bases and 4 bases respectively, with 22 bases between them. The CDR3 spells CASKKTKGGEGTEAFF. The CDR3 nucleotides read TGTGCCAGTAAGAAAACGAAGGGGGGTGAGGGCACTGAAGCTTTCTTT.

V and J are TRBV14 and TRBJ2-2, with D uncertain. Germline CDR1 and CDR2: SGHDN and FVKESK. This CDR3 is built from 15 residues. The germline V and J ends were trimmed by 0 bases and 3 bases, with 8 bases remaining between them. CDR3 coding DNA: TGTGCCAGCAGCCAAGATCAAGGGTACACCGGGGAGCTGTTTTTT. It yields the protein CASSQDQGYTGELFF. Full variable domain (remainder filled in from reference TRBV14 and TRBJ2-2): EAGVTQFPSHSVIEKGQTVTLRCDPISGHDNLYWYRRVMGKEIKFLLHFVKESKQDESGMPNNRFLAERTGGTYSTLKVQPAELEDSGVYFCASSQDQGYTGELFFGEGSRLTVL.

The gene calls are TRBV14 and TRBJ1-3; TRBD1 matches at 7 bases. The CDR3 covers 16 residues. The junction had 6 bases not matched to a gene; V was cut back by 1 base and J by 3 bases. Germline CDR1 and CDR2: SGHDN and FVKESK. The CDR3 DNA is TGTGCCAGCAGCCAAGTAGAGGGGGCGTATGGAAACACCATATATTTT. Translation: CASSQVEGAYGNTIYF.

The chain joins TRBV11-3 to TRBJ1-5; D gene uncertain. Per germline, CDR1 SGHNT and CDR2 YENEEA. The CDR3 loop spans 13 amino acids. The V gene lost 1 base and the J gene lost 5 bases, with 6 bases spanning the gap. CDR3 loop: CASSLGTDQPQHF. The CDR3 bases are TGTGCCAGCAGCTTAGGCACGGATCAGCCCCAGCATTTT.

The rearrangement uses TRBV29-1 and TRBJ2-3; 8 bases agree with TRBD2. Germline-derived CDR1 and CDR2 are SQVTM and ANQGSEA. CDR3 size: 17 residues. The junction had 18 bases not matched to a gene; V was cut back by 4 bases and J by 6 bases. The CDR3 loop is CSVVGTRSRQAQDTQYF. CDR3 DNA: TGCAGCGTTGTAGGGACTAGATCGCGGCAGGCCCAGGATACGCAGTATTTT.

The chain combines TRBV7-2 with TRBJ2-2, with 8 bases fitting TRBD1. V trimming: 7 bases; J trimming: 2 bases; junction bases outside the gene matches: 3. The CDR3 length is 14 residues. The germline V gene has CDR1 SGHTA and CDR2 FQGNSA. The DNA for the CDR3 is TGTGCCAGCAAAGGACAGGGTAACACCGGGGAGCTGTTTTTT. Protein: CASKGQGNTGELFF.

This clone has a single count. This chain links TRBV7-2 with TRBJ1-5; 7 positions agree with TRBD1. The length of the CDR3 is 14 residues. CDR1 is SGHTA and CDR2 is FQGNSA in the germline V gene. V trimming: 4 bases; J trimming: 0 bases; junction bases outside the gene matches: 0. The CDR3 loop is CASSWDSSNQPQHF. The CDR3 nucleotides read TGTGCCAGCAGCTGGGACAGTAGCAATCAGCCCCAGCATTTT.